This T cell receptor (beta chain) was found in a study of T cells after yellow fever vaccination. Study conclusions and caveats: Primary-vaccination clones mostly resurfaced post-booster (nearly 97% CD4, approximately 89% CD8). Compared with primary, the secondary response was weaker and peaked at day 5, not 15. Some clonotypes, a small share, were shared between CD4 and CD8 compartments.

One entry per CDR3 protein, called by TCRdb with MiXCR from the 5' RACE reads. The sample has about 320,000 distinct CDR3 sequences, about 10% seen once; the top ten hold about 3%. CDR3 length: 14 residues. J gave up 6 bases and V 4 bases, and 6 bases lay outside the gene matches. CDR1 is SGHRS and CDR2 is YFSETQ in the germline V gene. Worth noting for this clonotype: Its antigen is not identified.

Sequencing was performed on CD4+ T cells sorted from PBMCs, taken 45 days after the yellow fever booster vaccination. The gene calls are TRBV5-1 and TRBJ2-3, with TRBD1 matching 9 bases. The source of this sequence is a man aged 18 to 29 who received the YFV17D yellow fever vaccine. CDR3: CASSTGTGMDTQYF. CDR3 sequence (DNA): TGCGCCAGCAGCACCGGGACAGGGATGGATACGCAGTATTTT.